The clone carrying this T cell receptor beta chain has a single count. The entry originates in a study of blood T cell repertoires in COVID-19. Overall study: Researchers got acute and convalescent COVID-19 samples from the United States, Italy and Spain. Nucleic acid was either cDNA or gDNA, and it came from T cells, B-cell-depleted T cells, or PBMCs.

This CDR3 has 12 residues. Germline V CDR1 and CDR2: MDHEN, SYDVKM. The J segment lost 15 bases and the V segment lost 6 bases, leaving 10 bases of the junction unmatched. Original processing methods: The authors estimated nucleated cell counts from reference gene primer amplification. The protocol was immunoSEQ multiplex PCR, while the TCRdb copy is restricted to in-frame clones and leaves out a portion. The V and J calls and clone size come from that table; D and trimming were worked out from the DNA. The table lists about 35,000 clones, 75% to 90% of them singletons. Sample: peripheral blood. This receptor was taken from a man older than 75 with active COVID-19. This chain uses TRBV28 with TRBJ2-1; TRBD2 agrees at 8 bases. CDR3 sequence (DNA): TGTGCCAGCAGGAGGACGGGACTAGTATCGTTCTTC. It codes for CASRRTGLVSFF.